This TCR beta chain was captured by sequencing in a study of blood T cell repertoires in COVID-19. This CDR3 is built from 14 residues. Germline V gene lookup returns CDR1 MGHRA and CDR2 YSYEKL. V was trimmed by 1 base and J by 3 bases, leaving 9 bases between them. Using immunoSEQ multiplex PCR, the repertoire was profiled, and TCRdb retains in-frame clones only, with some absent. The data show about 150,000 clones, about four fifths seen once. Material: PBMCs or T cells enriched from blood (not recorded which). This TCR came from a woman in her forties or fifties with acute COVID-19. The J gene is TRBJ1-2, the V gene TRBV4-1; the D gene is possibly TRBD1 (5 bases). The CDR3 sequence: CASSQGSGDYGYTF. The DNA of the CDR3 is TGCGCCAGCAGCCAAGGTTCGGGGGACTATGGCTACACCTTC.